This T cell receptor beta chain was profiled in a study of T cell changes during pregnancy in multiple sclerosis. TCRdb keeps only in-frame clones here, not all; method: immunoSEQ multiplex PCR. The sample lists 70,000 to 75,000 clones, roughly nine tenths occurring once. The TCR was taken from a female donor with multiple sclerosis, enrolled in a pregnancy study. Sequenced material: peripheral blood, taken before pregnancy.

The CDR3 is CASRGSGSGAKNIQYF. The CDR3 DNA sequence: TGTGCCAGCAGGGGCTCAGGATCAGGGGCCAAAAACATTCAGTACTTC. The chain recombines TRBV2 with TRBJ2-4; D perhaps matches TRBD1 (5 bases). V dropped 6 bases and J dropped 1 base, with 16 bases sitting between them. Germline lookup yields CDR1 SNHLY and CDR2 FYNNEI. The CDR3 loop spans 16 amino acids.